These T cell receptor beta chains were read from a single sample in a study of blood T cell repertoires in COVID-19. Profiling relied on immunoSEQ multiplex PCR, and the TCRdb table lists in-frame clones only, not all of them. The sample holds 100,000 to 150,000 clones, around 81% seen once. Sequencing used peripheral blood. Receptor source: a woman aged 50 to 60 with acute or convalescent COVID-19. Each CDR3 is given with its conserved first and last residue. A D gene is named only where the DNA matches it firmly. Rows give clone size only sometimes, using once, few, many, or a class for an expanded clone.

J gene: TRBJ2-3
D gene: TRBD2
clone size: -
V gene: TRBV11-1
CDR3 length: 16
CDR3 protein: CASSSRLAGSTDTQYF
CDR3 DNA: TGTGCCAGCAGCTCTAGACTAGCGGGGAGCACAGATACGCAGTATTTT

J gene: TRBJ1-1
D gene: TRBD1
clone size: -
V gene: TRBV10-3
CDR3 length: 14
CDR3 protein: CAIRGDREDTEAFF
CDR3 DNA: TGTGCCATTCGGGGAGACAGGGAAGATACTGAAGCTTTCTTT

J gene: TRBJ1-2
D gene: TRBD1
clone size: -
V gene: TRBV6-2/TRBV6-3
CDR3 length: 14
CDR3 protein: CASSYGQGNYGYTF
CDR3 DNA: TGTGCCAGCAGTTACGGACAGGGTAACTATGGCTACACCTTC

J gene: TRBJ2-1
D gene: -
clone size: -
V gene: TRBV11-2
CDR3 length: 13
CDR3 protein: CASSLDRGDEQFF
CDR3 DNA: TGTGCCAGCAGCTTAGATCGCGGAGATGAGCAGTTCTTC

J gene: TRBJ1-2
D gene: -
clone size: -
V gene: TRBV19
CDR3 length: 15
CDR3 protein: CASSMTRGVNYGYTF
CDR3 DNA: TGTGCCAGTAGTATGACGCGGGGCGTCAACTATGGCTACACCTTC

J gene: TRBJ1-2
D gene: -
clone size: -
V gene: TRBV15
CDR3 length: 15
CDR3 protein: CATSRENSQTKGYTF
CDR3 DNA: TGTGCCACCAGCAGGGAAAACAGTCAAACCAAGGGCTACACCTTC

J gene: TRBJ2-3
D gene: TRBD2
clone size: -
V gene: TRBV5-1
CDR3 length: 14
CDR3 protein: CASRLAGDTDTQYF
CDR3 DNA: TGCGCCAGCAGGCTAGCGGGGGACACAGATACGCAGTATTTT

J gene: TRBJ1-1
D gene: TRBD1
clone size: -
V gene: TRBV6-4
CDR3 length: 14
CDR3 protein: CASREPGQGSEAFF
CDR3 DNA: TGTGCCAGCAGGGAACCGGGACAGGGCTCCGAAGCTTTCTTT

J gene: TRBJ2-3
D gene: -
clone size: -
V gene: TRBV2
CDR3 length: 14
CDR3 protein: CASRPDLGTDTQYF
CDR3 DNA: TGTGCCAGCAGGCCGGATCTAGGCACAGATACGCAGTATTTT

J gene: TRBJ2-2
D gene: TRBD2
clone size: -
V gene: TRBV3-1/TRBV3-2
CDR3 length: 19
CDR3 protein: CASSQAGLAGGRLAGELFF
CDR3 DNA: TGTGCCAGCAGCCAAGCGGGACTAGCGGGGGGGCGATTGGCCGGGGAGCTGTTTTTT

J gene: TRBJ1-1
D gene: -
clone size: -
V gene: TRBV2
CDR3 length: 13
CDR3 protein: CASLRQSGTEAFF
CDR3 DNA: TGTGCCAGCCTAAGGCAGTCAGGCACTGAAGCTTTCTTT

J gene: TRBJ2-2
D gene: TRBD2
clone size: -
V gene: TRBV18
CDR3 length: 16
CDR3 protein: CASSPGTSENTGELFF
CDR3 DNA: TGTGCCAGCTCACCAGGGACTAGCGAAAACACCGGGGAGCTGTTTTTT

J gene: TRBJ1-1
D gene: TRBD1
clone size: -
V gene: TRBV3-1/TRBV3-2
CDR3 length: 15
CDR3 protein: CASSHPGGFYTEAFF
CDR3 DNA: TGTGCCAGCAGCCATCCAGGGGGCTTCTACACTGAAGCTTTCTTT

J gene: TRBJ2-1
D gene: TRBD2
clone size: -
V gene: TRBV13
CDR3 length: 20
CDR3 protein: CASSLKHEGLAGYVYNEQFF
CDR3 DNA: TGTGCCAGCAGCTTAAAGCATGAAGGACTAGCGGGTTATGTCTACAATGAGCAGTTCTTC

J gene: TRBJ1-5
D gene: TRBD1
clone size: -
V gene: TRBV12-5
CDR3 length: 16
CDR3 protein: CASGAPDRGFHQPQHF
CDR3 DNA: TGTGCTAGTGGTGCCCCCGACAGGGGGTTCCACCAGCCCCAGCATTTT

J gene: TRBJ1-2
D gene: TRBD1
clone size: few
V gene: TRBV6-5
CDR3 length: 15
CDR3 protein: CASEVWDRGQDGYTF
CDR3 DNA: TGTGCCAGCGAAGTGTGGGACAGGGGGCAAGATGGCTACACCTTC

J gene: TRBJ2-1
D gene: -
clone size: -
V gene: TRBV6-5
CDR3 length: 13
CDR3 protein: CAGRQSSYNEQFF
CDR3 DNA: TGTGCCGGCCGACAAAGCTCCTACAATGAGCAGTTCTTC

J gene: TRBJ1-6
D gene: -
clone size: -
V gene: TRBV19
CDR3 length: 14
CDR3 protein: CASSIWLLDSPLHF
CDR3 DNA: TGTGCCAGTAGTATTTGGCTGCTGGATTCACCCCTCCACTTT

J gene: TRBJ1-4
D gene: TRBD1
clone size: -
V gene: TRBV7-9
CDR3 length: 14
CDR3 protein: CASSSTGEGEKLFF
CDR3 DNA: TGTGCCAGCAGCTCGACAGGGGAGGGTGAAAAACTGTTTTTT

J gene: TRBJ2-7
D gene: -
clone size: once
V gene: TRBV7-9
CDR3 length: 13
CDR3 protein: CAILPQGPYEQYF
CDR3 DNA: TGTGCCATCTTACCCCAGGGGCCCTACGAGCAGTACTTC

J gene: TRBJ1-2
D gene: -
clone size: -
V gene: TRBV2
CDR3 length: 14
CDR3 protein: CASSVGRADYGYTF
CDR3 DNA: TGTGCCAGCAGTGTCGGCAGGGCTGACTATGGCTACACCTTC

J gene: TRBJ2-2
D gene: TRBD2
clone size: -
V gene: TRBV10-2
CDR3 length: 18
CDR3 protein: CASSELFLAGANTGELFF
CDR3 DNA: TGCGCCAGCAGTGAATTATTCCTAGCGGGGGCGAACACCGGGGAGCTGTTTTTT

J gene: TRBJ1-6
D gene: -
clone size: -
V gene: TRBV7-2
CDR3 length: 12
CDR3 protein: CASSLDAPPLHF
CDR3 DNA: TGTGCCAGCAGCTTAGATGCGCCACCCCTCCACTTT

J gene: TRBJ1-1
D gene: -
clone size: -
V gene: TRBV9
CDR3 length: 12
CDR3 protein: CASSAGDSLAFF
CDR3 DNA: TGTGCCAGCAGCGCGGGGGACTCGCTAGCTTTCTTT

J gene: TRBJ1-5
D gene: -
clone size: few
V gene: TRBV4-2
CDR3 length: 15
CDR3 protein: CASSQDSVSNQPQHF
CDR3 DNA: TGTGCCAGCAGCCAAGATTCCGTTAGCAATCAGCCCCAGCATTTT

J gene: TRBJ2-7
D gene: TRBD2
clone size: once
V gene: TRBV7-8
CDR3 length: 16
CDR3 protein: CASSFPRTSGTYEQYF
CDR3 DNA: TGTGCCAGCAGCTTTCCCCGGACTAGCGGGACCTACGAGCAGTACTTC

J gene: TRBJ2-6
D gene: -
clone size: -
V gene: TRBV7-9
CDR3 length: 14
CDR3 protein: CASSPSRDNNVLTF
CDR3 DNA: TGTGCCAGCAGTCCTAGCCGGGATAACAACGTCCTGACTTTC

J gene: TRBJ1-4
D gene: -
clone size: -
V gene: TRBV4-1
CDR3 length: 13
CDR3 protein: CASSRTYNEKLFF
CDR3 DNA: TGCGCCAGCAGCCGGACATATAATGAAAAACTGTTTTTT

J gene: TRBJ2-7
D gene: -
clone size: few
V gene: TRBV30
CDR3 length: 14
CDR3 protein: CAWSGFPGAREQYF
CDR3 DNA: TGTGCCTGGAGTGGTTTCCCAGGGGCCAGAGAGCAGTACTTC

J gene: TRBJ2-1
D gene: TRBD2
clone size: -
V gene: TRBV5-1
CDR3 length: 14
CDR3 protein: CASSPGLAGNEQFF
CDR3 DNA: TGCGCCAGCAGCCCGGGACTAGCGGGAAATGAGCAGTTCTTC

J gene: TRBJ2-7
D gene: -
clone size: -
V gene: TRBV19
CDR3 length: 15
CDR3 protein: CASSIEWGRAHEQYF
CDR3 DNA: TGTGCCAGTAGTATAGAATGGGGCAGGGCCCACGAGCAGTACTTC

J gene: TRBJ1-5
D gene: TRBD1
clone size: -
V gene: TRBV5-1
CDR3 length: 15
CDR3 protein: CASSLGQGSNQPQHF
CDR3 DNA: TGCGCCAGCAGCCTCGGACAGGGAAGTAATCAGCCCCAGCATTTT

J gene: TRBJ2-1
D gene: TRBD2
clone size: many
V gene: TRBV10-3
CDR3 length: 16
CDR3 protein: CAISGTSGSLYNEQFF
CDR3 DNA: TGTGCCATCAGCGGGACTAGCGGAAGCCTTTACAATGAGCAGTTCTTC

J gene: TRBJ1-1
D gene: -
clone size: -
V gene: TRBV15
CDR3 length: 16
CDR3 protein: CATRVTYEQENTEAFF
CDR3 DNA: TGTGCCACCAGGGTGACGTACGAACAGGAGAACACTGAAGCTTTCTTT

J gene: TRBJ2-7
D gene: -
clone size: -
V gene: TRBV28
CDR3 length: 15
CDR3 protein: CASSFSRSGVKEQYF
CDR3 DNA: TGTGCCAGCAGTTTTTCGCGATCAGGGGTAAAAGAGCAGTACTTC

J gene: TRBJ1-2
D gene: -
clone size: -
V gene: TRBV28
CDR3 length: 15
CDR3 protein: CASSFFAGNNYGYTF
CDR3 DNA: TGTGCCAGCAGTTTTTTTGCAGGTAACAACTATGGCTACACCTTC

J gene: TRBJ2-1
D gene: TRBD2
clone size: -
V gene: TRBV6-2/TRBV6-3
CDR3 length: 15
CDR3 protein: CASSYSGTSYNEQFF
CDR3 DNA: TGTGCCAGCAGTTACTCAGGGACTAGCTACAATGAGCAGTTCTTC

J gene: TRBJ1-1
D gene: -
clone size: -
V gene: TRBV11-1
CDR3 length: 12
CDR3 protein: CASSLGFREAFF
CDR3 DNA: TGTGCCAGCAGCTTAGGGTTCAGGGAAGCTTTCTTT

J gene: TRBJ1-3
D gene: -
clone size: once
V gene: TRBV30
CDR3 length: 18
CDR3 protein: CAWSGGGAALNSGNTIYF
CDR3 DNA: TGTGCCTGGTCGGGGGGTGGGGCAGCGCTAAACTCTGGAAACACCATATATTTT

J gene: TRBJ1-2
D gene: TRBD1
clone size: -
V gene: TRBV10-3
CDR3 length: 14
CDR3 protein: CAISGDRGSYGYTF
CDR3 DNA: TGTGCCATCAGTGGAGACAGGGGAAGCTATGGCTACACCTTC

J gene: TRBJ1-4
D gene: -
clone size: -
V gene: TRBV19
CDR3 length: 15
CDR3 protein: CASSTSGVWYEKLFF
CDR3 DNA: TGTGCCAGTAGTACTTCCGGGGTGTGGTATGAAAAACTGTTTTTT

J gene: TRBJ1-2
D gene: -
clone size: -
V gene: TRBV30
CDR3 length: 13
CDR3 protein: CAWSPGINYGYTF
CDR3 DNA: TGTGCCTGGAGTCCGGGGATTAACTATGGCTACACCTTC

J gene: TRBJ1-6
D gene: -
clone size: -
V gene: TRBV18
CDR3 length: 15
CDR3 protein: CASSPARQINSPLHF
CDR3 DNA: TGTGCCAGCTCCCCCGCCAGACAGATTAATTCACCCCTCCACTTT

J gene: TRBJ2-5
D gene: TRBD2
clone size: once
V gene: TRBV5-4
CDR3 length: 14
CDR3 protein: CASSLAGGQETQYF
CDR3 DNA: TGTGCCAGCAGCTTGGCGGGGGGCCAAGAGACCCAGTACTTC

J gene: TRBJ1-1
D gene: -
clone size: -
V gene: TRBV19
CDR3 length: 14
CDR3 protein: CASKYQGMNTEAFF
CDR3 DNA: TGTGCCAGTAAGTATCAGGGGATGAACACTGAAGCTTTCTTT

J gene: TRBJ1-5
D gene: -
clone size: -
V gene: TRBV14
CDR3 length: 13
CDR3 protein: CASSQYSNQPQHF
CDR3 DNA: TGTGCCAGCAGCCAGTATAGCAATCAGCCCCAGCATTTT

J gene: TRBJ2-3
D gene: TRBD1
clone size: -
V gene: TRBV2
CDR3 length: 14
CDR3 protein: CATQQGASTDTQYF
CDR3 DNA: TGTGCCACCCAACAGGGGGCCAGCACAGATACGCAGTATTTT

J gene: TRBJ2-7
D gene: -
clone size: -
V gene: TRBV4-2
CDR3 length: 14
CDR3 protein: CASSQTRDAYEQYF
CDR3 DNA: TGTGCCAGCAGCCAAACGCGGGATGCCTACGAGCAGTACTTC